The T cell receptor beta chain described here comes from a study of blood T cell repertoires in COVID-19. Study-level background: In each case, the material was cDNA or gDNA derived from T cells, B-cell-depleted T cells, or PBMCs.

Only in-frame clones appear in the TCRdb table, and some are missing; sequencing was by immunoSEQ multiplex PCR. The sample yields 90,000 to 150,000 clones, around 80% seen once. V lost 3 bases to trimming and J lost 6 bases, with 11 bases between them. Germline CDR1 KGHSH, CDR2 LQKENI. The CDR3 runs to 13 residues. This clonotype originated in a man over 45 with acute or convalescent COVID-19. The V gene is TRBV18, the J gene TRBJ1-2; D remains ambiguous. Sequencing input: peripheral blood. The CDR3 protein is CASSPAEGDGYTF. The CDR3 nucleotides are TGTGCCAGCTCACCGGCGGAAGGAGATGGCTACACCTTC.